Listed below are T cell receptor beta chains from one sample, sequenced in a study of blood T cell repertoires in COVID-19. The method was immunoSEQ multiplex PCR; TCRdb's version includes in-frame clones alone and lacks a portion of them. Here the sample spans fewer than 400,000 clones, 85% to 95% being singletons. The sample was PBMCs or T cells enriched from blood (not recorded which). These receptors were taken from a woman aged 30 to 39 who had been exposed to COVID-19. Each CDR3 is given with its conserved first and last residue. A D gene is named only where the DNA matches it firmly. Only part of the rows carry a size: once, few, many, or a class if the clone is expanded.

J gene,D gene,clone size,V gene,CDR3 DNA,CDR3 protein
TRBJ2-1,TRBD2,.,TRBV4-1,TGCGCCAGCAGCCCCCCCTTTGAGCGGGGCCACAATGAGCAGTTCTTC,CASSPPFERGHNEQFF
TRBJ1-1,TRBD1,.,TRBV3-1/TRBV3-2,TGTGCCAGCAGAACAGGGGGAGGCACTGAAGCTTTCTTT,CASRTGGGTEAFF
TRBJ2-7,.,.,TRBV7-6,TGTGCCAGCAGCTCAAGGGACACCAACTCCTACGAGCAGTACTTC,CASSSRDTNSYEQYF
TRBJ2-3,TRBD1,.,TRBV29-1,TGCAGCGTAGACCACAGGGGAGTAAGCACAGATACGCAGTATTTT,CSVDHRGVSTDTQYF
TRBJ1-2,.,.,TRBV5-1,TGCGCCAGCAGCTTTGGACAGAATGGCTACACCTTC,CASSFGQNGYTF
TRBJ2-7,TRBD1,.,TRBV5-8,TGTGCCAGCAGCCCGCCACCGGGACAGGGTTGGTACGAGCAGTACTTC,CASSPPPGQGWYEQYF
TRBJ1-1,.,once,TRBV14,TGTGCCAGCAGCATCCCTGGGGAGGTAAACACTGAAGCTTTCTTT,CASSIPGEVNTEAFF
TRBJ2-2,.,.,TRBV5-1,TGCGCCAGCAGCTTGGCCCAGAACACCGGGGAGCTGTTTTTT,CASSLAQNTGELFF
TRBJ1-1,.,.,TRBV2,TGTGCCAGCAGGGCTGAGACAGCGAACACTGAAGCTTTCTTT,CASRAETANTEAFF
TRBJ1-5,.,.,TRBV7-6,TGTGCCAGCAGCCCGGGCGAGGGTCAGCCCCAGCATTTT,CASSPGEGQPQHF
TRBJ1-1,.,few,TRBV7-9,TGTGCCAGCAGCTTACCTCTGGGGAGGGGCGCTGAAGCTTTCTTT,CASSLPLGRGAEAFF
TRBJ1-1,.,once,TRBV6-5,TGTGCCAGCAGATCCAAGGGGCGAGCGGAAGCTTTCTTT,CASRSKGRAEAFF
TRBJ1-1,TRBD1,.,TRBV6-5,TGTGCCAGCACCAGGACCGGGACAGGGGTCATTCGAGCTTTCTTT,CASTRTGTGVIRAFF
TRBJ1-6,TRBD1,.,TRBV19,TGTGCCAGTAGTACGGCTACAGGGGGTCATTCACCCCTCCACTTT,CASSTATGGHSPLHF
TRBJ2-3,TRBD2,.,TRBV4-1,TGCGCCAGCAGCCCCCAGCGGGGGGTGGTAAAAGATACGCAGTATTTT,CASSPQRGVVKDTQYF
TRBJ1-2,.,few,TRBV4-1,TGCGCCAGCAGCCAAGTCGTCAGGGGATTGAATGGCTACACCTTC,CASSQVVRGLNGYTF
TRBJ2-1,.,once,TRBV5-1,TGCGCCAGCAGCTCTTCGCCGGGTCCCAATGAGCAGTTCTTC,CASSSSPGPNEQFF
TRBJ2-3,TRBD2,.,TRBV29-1,TGCAGCGTCCCCCCGACTAGCGGGGGGTCCTTGGGCACGCAGTATTTT,CSVPPTSGGSLGTQYF
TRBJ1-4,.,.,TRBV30,TGTGCCTGGAGTGTACACGCAGTTGAAAAACTGTTTTTT,CAWSVHAVEKLFF
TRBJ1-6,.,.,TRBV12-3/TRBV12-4,TGTGCCAGCAGTTTGGGGCCGGATACACCCCTCCACTTT,CASSLGPDTPLHF
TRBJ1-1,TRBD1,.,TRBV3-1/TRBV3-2,TGTGCCAGCAGTACAGGGGCGGGCACTGAAGCTTTCTTT,CASSTGAGTEAFF
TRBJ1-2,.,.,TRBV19,TGTGCCAGTAGTATAGTGCCGACAGGTGGGAACTATGGCTACACCTTC,CASSIVPTGGNYGYTF
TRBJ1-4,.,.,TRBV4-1,TGCGCCAGCAGCCAAGGGCAGCGGGCTGAAAAACTGTTTTTT,CASSQGQRAEKLFF
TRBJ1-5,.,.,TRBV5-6,TGTGCCAGCAGCTTCATGTTTGGCAATCAGCCCCAGCATTTT,CASSFMFGNQPQHF
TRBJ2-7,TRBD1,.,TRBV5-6,TGTGCCAGCAGTTGGACAGGGGTTGACGAGCAGTACTTC,CASSWTGVDEQYF
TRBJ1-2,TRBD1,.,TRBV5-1,TGCGCCAGCAGCTTACGGGACAGGGGGCTAATCTATGGCTACACCTTC,CASSLRDRGLIYGYTF
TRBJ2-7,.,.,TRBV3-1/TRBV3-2,TGTGCCAGCAGCCAGGCGGGACAGTTCTACGAGCAGTACTTC,CASSQAGQFYEQYF
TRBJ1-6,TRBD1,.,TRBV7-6,TGTGCCAGCAGCAGTGACAGGGGTAATTCACCCCTCCACTTT,CASSSDRGNSPLHF
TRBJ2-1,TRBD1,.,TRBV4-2,TGTGCCAGCAGCCCGGGGACAGGTCGGTCCGACAATGAGCAGTTCTTC,CASSPGTGRSDNEQFF
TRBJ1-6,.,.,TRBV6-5,TGTGCCAGCAGTTACTCCGGGGATTCACCCCTCCACTTT,CASSYSGDSPLHF
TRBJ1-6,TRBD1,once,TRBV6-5,TGTGCCAGCACCTCGACAGGGGGCCGTTCACCCCTCCACTTT,CASTSTGGRSPLHF
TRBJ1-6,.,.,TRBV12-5,TGTGCTAGTGGTCCACAGGGCAAGGGTTCACCCCTCCACTTT,CASGPQGKGSPLHF
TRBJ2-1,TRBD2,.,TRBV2,TGTGCCAGCAGTGAAGTGCTAGCGGGGGATTACAATGAGCAGTTCTTC,CASSEVLAGDYNEQFF
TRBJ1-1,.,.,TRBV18,TGTGCCAGCTCACCACGTCACGGGACAATGAACACTGAAGCTTTCTTT,CASSPRHGTMNTEAFF
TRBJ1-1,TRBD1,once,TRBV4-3,TGCGCCAGCAGCCAATACACGGGGACAGTGAACACTGAAGCTTTCTTT,CASSQYTGTVNTEAFF
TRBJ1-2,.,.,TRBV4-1,TGCGCCAGCAGCCAAGAGAGGGCGTGGGGTTCGGATGGCTACACCTTC,CASSQERAWGSDGYTF
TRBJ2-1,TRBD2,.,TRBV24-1,TGTGCCACCAGTGATATCATTAGCGGGGGGTACAATGAGCAGTTCTTC,CATSDIISGGYNEQFF
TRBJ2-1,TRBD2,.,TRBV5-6,TGTGCCAGCAGACGGCGGGGGGCCAACAATGAGCAGTTCTTC,CASRRRGANNEQFF
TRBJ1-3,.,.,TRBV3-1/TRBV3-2,TGTGCCAGCAGCCCTTACGGGGACTCTGGAAACACCATATATTTT,CASSPYGDSGNTIYF
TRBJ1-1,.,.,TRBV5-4,TGTGCCAGCAGCCGTGGGGGGGTGGCAACAGGCAACACTGAAGCTTTCTTT,CASSRGGVATGNTEAFF
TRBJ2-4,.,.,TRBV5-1,TGCGCCAGCAGCCGCGGGATAGAGGCCAAAAACATTCAGTACTTC,CASSRGIEAKNIQYF
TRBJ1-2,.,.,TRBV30,TGTGCCTGGAACCGGGGCGGGGGCTATGGCTACACCTTC,CAWNRGGGYGYTF
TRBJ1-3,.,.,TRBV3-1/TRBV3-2,TGTGCCAGCAGCCAGTTTATTGGAAACACCATATATTTT,CASSQFIGNTIYF
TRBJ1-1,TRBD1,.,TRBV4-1,TGCGCCAGCAGCTTCACACAGGGGGCTAATGAAGCTTTCTTT,CASSFTQGANEAFF
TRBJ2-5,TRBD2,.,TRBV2,TGTGCCAGCACCTACGTAGCGGGGGAACATTACTTC,CASTYVAGEHYF
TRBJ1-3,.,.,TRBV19,TGTGCCAGTAGTAGTCGACAGCCCGGAGTCCGGAACACCATATATTTT,CASSSRQPGVRNTIYF
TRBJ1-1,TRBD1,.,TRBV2,TGTGCCACCACAGGGGGCTACACTGAAGCTTTCTTT,CATTGGYTEAFF
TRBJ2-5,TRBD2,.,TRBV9,TGTGCCAGCAGCGTAGCTACTAGCGGGGGCCAAGAGACCCAGTACTTC,CASSVATSGGQETQYF
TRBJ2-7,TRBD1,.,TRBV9,TGTGCCAGCAGCGTAGGCGGAACAGGGGCAAGCGAGCAGTACTTC,CASSVGGTGASEQYF
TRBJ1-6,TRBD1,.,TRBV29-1,TGCAGCGTCCGTGAGGGGGCATCCTATAATTCACCCCTCCACTTT,CSVREGASYNSPLHF
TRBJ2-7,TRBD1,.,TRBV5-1,TGCGCCAGCAGCTTGGGGACAGGGGGCGAGCAGTACTTC,CASSLGTGGEQYF
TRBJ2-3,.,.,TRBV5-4,TGTGCCAGCGGAGAATCCGGGACTAGCACAGATACGCAGTATTTT,CASGESGTSTDTQYF